This TCR beta chain originates from a study of identical twins' blood T cells. About the study: About six alpha and roughly 6 beta libraries together yielded 50 million or so reads.

Both ends of each TCR cDNA library bore sample-specific barcodes. MiXCR, run by TCRdb on the 5' RACE reads, gives a single entry per CDR3 protein. The sample has a few hundred thousand distinct CDR3 sequences; about 28% are singletons. This clonotype was observed at least ten times. This receptor was identified in a woman aged 18-49 years in good health. Sequenced: PBMCs.

As DNA, the CDR3 is TGTGCCAGCAGTGAACTAGCCCACAATGAGCAGTTCTTC. As protein: CASSELAHNEQFF. The chain joins TRBV6-4 to TRBJ2-1, with a tentative D call TRBD2 (6 bases). The V end lost 3 bases, the J end lost 5 bases, and 8 bases lay between the germline ends. The CDR3 is 13 amino acids. In germline, CDR1 is MRHNA, CDR2 SNTAGT.